Included here is one TCR beta chain sequence, with context. Method: immunoSEQ multiplex PCR; TCRdb's copy keeps in-frame clones and lacks some. There are roughly 130,000 clones in the sample; roughly 80% occur only once, and roughly 17% lies in the top ten. The trim removed 0 bases at V and 6 bases at J, leaving 10 bases unmatched. This CDR3 region has 16 residues. The V gene's germline CDR1 is KGHSH and CDR2 LQKENI. This sample is drawn from a study of blood T cell repertoires in COVID-19. About the research overall: Acute-phase and convalescent COVID-19 samples originated in the United States, Italy and Spain.

The chain employs TRBV18 and TRBJ1-2; 7 bases agree with TRBD1. The source is a woman between 45 and 65 years old with acute or convalescent COVID-19. The sequenced sample consisted of peripheral blood. CDR3 sequence reads: CASSPPVTGLFDGYTF. Written as DNA, the CDR3 is TGTGCCAGCTCACCACCGGTGACAGGGCTTTTTGATGGCTACACCTTC. Using reference TRBV18 and TRBJ1-2 for the parts outside the CDR3, the full variable domain is NAGVMQNPRHLVRRRGQEARLRCSPMKGHSHVYWYRQLPEEGLKFMVYLQKENIIDESGMPKERFSAEFPKEGPSILRIQQVVRGDSAAYFCASSPPVTGLFDGYTFGSGTRLTVV.